Below are 18 T cell receptor beta chains sequenced from a single sample in a study of beta chain features in type 1 diabetes. Of the isolated RNA, all was reverse transcribed, and so the sequenced material was expressed TCRB transcripts. TCRdb's table, derived via immunoSEQ multiplex PCR, lists solely in-frame clones and lacks some. Of 400,000 to 500,000 clones in the sample, more than 11% were seen once. The sample comprised naive CD4+ T cells from blood. The receptors stem from a man aged 25-45 years in good health.

In its sample, this clone was seen a few times. CDR3 loop: CATSVSEQYV. CDR3 nucleotides: TGTGCCACCAGCGTTAGCGAGCAGTACGTC. The rearrangement uses TRBV27 and TRBJ2-7, with D unclear. CDR3 length: 10 amino acids. V shed 10 bases and J shed 6 bases, with 10 bases lying between them. Per the germline V gene, CDR1 is MNHEY and CDR2 is SMNVEV (reference sequence).

The J gene is TRBJ2-3, the V gene TRBV14; 9 bases are a match to TRBD2. The CDR3 extends over 15 amino acids. Germline CDR1 is SGHDN and CDR2 is FVKESK. Trimming removed 4 bases from V and 1 base from J; junction bases left unmatched: 3. The CDR3 nucleotides read TGTGCCAGCAGCCTTAGCGGGGGCCGCACAGATACGCAGTATTTT. Its translation: CASSLSGGRTDTQYF.

As to this clone: Additional DNA sequences in this sample encode the identical CDR3. The chain links TRBV4-3 to TRBJ2-2; perhaps TRBD2 as D (5 bases). Trimming pared 0 bases from V and 6 bases from J, leaving 8 bases between. The CDR3 is made up of 14 amino acids. CDR1 and CDR2 (germline): LGHNA, YSLEER. The CDR3 DNA is TGCGCCAGCAGCCAAGATTCCGGGGCCGGGGAGCTGTTTTTT. This gives the protein CASSQDSGAGELFF.

This clone was found a few times. The rearrangement joins TRBV11-2 to TRBJ2-7, with D unresolved. The germline gives CDR1 SGHAT, CDR2 FQNNGV. V was clipped by 4 bases and J by 0 bases, with 10 bases between them. The CDR3 is 14 residues long. CDR3 residues: CASSSHRPSYEQYV. CDR3 nucleotides: TGTGCCAGCAGCTCGCACCGGCCCTCCTACGAGCAGTACGTC.

This clone has more than one count but fewer than ten. Other DNA sequences in this specimen translate into the identical CDR3. The chain carries TRBV5-1 and TRBJ2-3; weak D call: TRBD2 (5 bases). V was shortened by 0 bases and J by 6 bases, with 5 bases between the two germline ends. Germline V gives CDR1 SGHRS, CDR2 YFSETQ. The CDR3 consists of 12 residues. The CDR3 sequence is CASSLGGDTQYF. The CDR3 bases are TGCGCCAGCAGCTTGGGCGGGGATACGCAGTATTTT.

This clone was detected a few times. The V call is TRBV30, the J call TRBJ1-5; a weak D match, TRBD1 (5 bases). Germline assignment: CDR1 GTSNPN and CDR2 SVGIG (reference sequence). The V gene lost 0 bases and the J gene lost 3 bases, with 9 bases spanning the gap. The CDR3 spans 14 residues. In DNA form, the CDR3 reads TGTGCCTGGAGTGTGGGACTCCACAATCAGCCCCAGCATTTT. Translation gives CAWSVGLHNQPQHF.

This chain connects TRBV11-2 to TRBJ2-4; D possibly uses TRBD1 or TRBD2 (5 bases each). This CDR3 has 15 amino acids. Germline CDR1 is SGHAT and CDR2 is FQNNGV. Trimming removed 4 bases from V and 1 base from J, with 11 bases in between. Written as DNA, the CDR3 is TGTGCCAGCAGCTGGGACCAGCTGGCCAAAAACATTCAGTACTTC. It is translated as CASSWDQLAKNIQYF. The full variable domain, completed using reference TRBV11-2 and TRBJ2-4, is EAGVAQSPRYKIIEKRQSVAFWCNPISGHATLYWYQQILGQGPKLLIQFQNNGVVDDSQLPKDRFSAERLKGVDSTLKIQPAKLEDSAVYLCASSWDQLAKNIQYFGAGTRLSVL.

In its sample, this clone was seen a few times. This specimen includes other DNA sequences encoding the same CDR3. The CDR3 DNA reads as TGCAGCGTTGCGGATGGATCCTACGAGCAGTACTTC. It encodes CSVADGSYEQYF. The chain is built from TRBV29-1 and TRBJ2-7; D remains unclear. Germline V CDR1 and CDR2: SQVTM, ANQGSEA. The CDR3 spans 12 residues. Trimming removed 4 bases at V and 1 base at J, with 8 bases between.

This chain links TRBV29-1 with TRBJ2-1; TRBD2 aligns across 13 bases. The CDR3 is 14 amino acids. Losses at the gene ends were 3 bases for V and 7 bases for J; bases not matched to a gene: 3. From germline, CDR1 is SQVTM and CDR2 ANQGSEA. CDR3 DNA: TGCAGCGTTGAGGGACTAGCGGGGCTAAATGAGCAGTTCTTC. It specifies CSVEGLAGLNEQFF.

This clone was picked up a small number of times. CDR3 residues: CASSSDSTYTF. The DNA for the CDR3 is TGTGCCAGCAGCTCAGACAGCACCTACACCTTC. The chain has TRBV7-2 and TRBJ1-2; TRBD1 is a possible D gene (5 bases). Trimming removed 4 bases from V and 10 bases from J, with 10 bases in between. CDR3 size: 11 residues. Germline V gene sequence: CDR1 SGHTA, CDR2 FQGNSA.

This clone was picked up a small number of times. The chain combines TRBV6-1 with TRBJ1-3; D is uncertain. V lost 6 bases and J 3 bases, leaving 12 bases between the germline ends. Looked up from germline, CDR1 is MNHNS and CDR2 is SASEGT. CDR3 size: 14 residues. The CDR3 nucleotides read TGTGCCAGCAGGCCAATTGGGGATGGAAACACCATATATTTT. Residues: CASRPIGDGNTIYF.

This chain joins TRBV7-2 and TRBJ2-5, with D hard to call. Looked up from germline, CDR1 is SGHTA and CDR2 is FQGNSA. Deletions cut 6 bases from V and 2 bases from J, with 10 bases between. The CDR3 is 13 amino acids. The CDR3 coding sequence is TGTGCCAGCAGGAAGGCGGCACAAGAGACCCAGTACTTC. This gives the protein CASRKAAQETQYF.

This clone has just a few counts. The chain combines TRBV5-4 with TRBJ2-4; TRBD1 might be the D (5 bases). The CDR3 contains 15 residues. The V gene lost 4 bases and the J gene lost 0 bases, with 11 bases spanning the gap. Germline CDR1 SGHNT, CDR2 YYREEE (reference sequence). In DNA, the CDR3 is TGTGCCAGCAGCGAAGACAGTCAAGCCAAAAACATTCAGTACTTC. Translated: CASSEDSQAKNIQYF.

This clone has more than one count but fewer than ten. The chain carries TRBV29-1 and TRBJ1-2; D unresolved. This CDR3 contains 16 residues. Trimming left V 3 bases short and J 1 base short, with 18 bases between. CDR1 and CDR2 (germline): SQVTM, ANQGSEA. As DNA, the CDR3 is TGCAGCGTTGAGATGCCCCTGCCAGGCCGTAACTATGGCTACACCTTC. Encoded protein: CSVEMPLPGRNYGYTF. Together with reference TRBV29-1 and TRBJ1-2, the CDR3 gives the full variable domain: SAVISQKPSRDICQRGTSLTIQCQVDSQVTMMFWYRQQPGQSLTLIATANQGSEATYESGFVIDKFPISRPNLTFSTLTVSNMSPEDSSIYLCSVEMPLPGRNYGYTFGSGTRLTVV.

This clone appeared a few times. The CDR3 DNA follows: TGCGCCAGCAGCCAAGGCGAGGGGGTTGTGACCGGGGAGCTGTTTTTT. Encoded protein: CASSQGEGVVTGELFF. The chain combines TRBV4-3 with TRBJ2-2; D possibly corresponds to TRBD1 (6 bases). Germline V gene data show CDR1 as LGHNA and CDR2 as YSLEER. Trimming took 1 base from V and 5 from J, leaving 14 bases between them. The CDR3 is 16 amino acids.

This clone was recorded a few times. Other DNA sequences in the same sample also yield this CDR3. The chain has TRBV5-1 and TRBJ2-1; 12 positions agree with TRBD1. The junction had 6 bases not matched to a gene; V was cut back by 4 bases and J by 10 bases. The CDR3 runs to 14 residues. Germline CDR1 SGHRS, CDR2 YFSETQ. The CDR3 sequence: CASSPGQGAREQFF. In DNA, the CDR3 is TGCGCCAGCAGCCCGGGACAGGGGGCTCGGGAGCAGTTCTTC.

Many counts were recorded for this clone. This chain connects TRBV10-3 to TRBJ2-1; D is unresolved. The CDR3 is 14 amino acids. The germline gives CDR1 ENHRY, CDR2 SYGVKD. V was clipped by 2 bases and J by 15 bases, with 20 bases between them. CDR3 sequence (DNA): TGTGCCATCAGTGAGGAGACCCTAGGTCGGATGAGGTTCTTC. It codes for CAISEETLGRMRFF.

This clone was found a few times. The chain has TRBV15 and TRBJ2-5, with TRBD2 identical over 7 bases. CDR1 is LNHNV, CDR2 YYDKDF, per germline (reference sequence). The CDR3 has 15 amino acids. V shed 7 bases, J shed 1 base, and the junction held 9 bases outside the gene matches. The CDR3 DNA reads as TGTGCCACCACCGGAGGACTAGGGCTCCAAGAGACCCAGTACTTC. This sequence encodes CATTGGLGLQETQYF.